Given below is one T cell receptor beta chain in context. Antigen: not known. This record belongs to a study of cytomegalovirus exposure and HLA in healthy donors. General study findings and limits: Most sequenced TCRs were rare (though some public TCRs occurred in many donors). Earlier results showed most TCR beta V segments being productive about 87% or about 30% of the time.

Per the germline V gene, CDR1 is SGDLS and CDR2 is YYNGEE. Germline trimming cut 0 bases from V and 7 bases from J; bases unmatched to any gene: 12. CDR3 length: 18 amino acids. The PCR used 60 Vbeta and 13 Jbeta primers. Data came from immunoSEQ multiplex PCR; TCRdb stores just in-frame clones and leaves some out. The table has 75,000 to 100,000 clones, 64% seen once. Source material: PBMCs. This receptor was taken from a man between 60 and 75 years old in good health and CMV-seronegative. The chain links TRBV9 to TRBJ2-7, with TRBD2 identical over 14 bases. CDR3 residues: CASSVGPGLAGDLWEQYF. As DNA, the CDR3 is TGTGCCAGCAGCGTAGGCCCGGGACTAGCGGGAGACCTCTGGGAGCAGTACTTC.